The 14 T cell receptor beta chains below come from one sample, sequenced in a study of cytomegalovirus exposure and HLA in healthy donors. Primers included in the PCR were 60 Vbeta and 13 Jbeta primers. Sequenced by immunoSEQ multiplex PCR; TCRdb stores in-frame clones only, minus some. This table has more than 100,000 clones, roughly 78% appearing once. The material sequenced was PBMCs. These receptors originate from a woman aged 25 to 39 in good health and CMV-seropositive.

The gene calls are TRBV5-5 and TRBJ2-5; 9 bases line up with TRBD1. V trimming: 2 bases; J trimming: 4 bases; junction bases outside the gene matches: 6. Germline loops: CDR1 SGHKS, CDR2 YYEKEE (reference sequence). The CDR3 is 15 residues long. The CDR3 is CASSLQGAVGETQYF. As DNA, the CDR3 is TGTGCCAGCAGCTTACAGGGGGCGGTGGGAGAGACCCAGTACTTC. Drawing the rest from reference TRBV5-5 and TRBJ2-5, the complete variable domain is DAGVTQSPTHLIKTRGQQVTLRCSPISGHKSVSWYQQVLGQGPQFIFQYYEKEERGRGNFPDRFSARQFPNYSSELNVNALLLGDSALYLCASSLQGAVGETQYFGPGTRLLVL.

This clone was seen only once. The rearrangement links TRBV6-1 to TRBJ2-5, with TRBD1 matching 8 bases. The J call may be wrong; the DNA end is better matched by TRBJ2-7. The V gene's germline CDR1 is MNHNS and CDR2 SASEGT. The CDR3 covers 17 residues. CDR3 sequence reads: CASSDARGQDLSYEQYF. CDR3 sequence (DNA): TGTGCCAGCAGTGATGCGAGGGGACAGGACCTCTCCTACGAGCAGTACTTC.

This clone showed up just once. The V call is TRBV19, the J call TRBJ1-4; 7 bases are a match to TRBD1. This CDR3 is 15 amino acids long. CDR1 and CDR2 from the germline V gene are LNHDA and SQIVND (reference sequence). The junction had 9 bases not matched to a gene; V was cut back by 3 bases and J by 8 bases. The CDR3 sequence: CASSISPGGREKLFF. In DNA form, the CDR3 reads TGTGCCAGTAGTATCAGCCCAGGGGGAAGAGAAAAACTGTTTTTT.

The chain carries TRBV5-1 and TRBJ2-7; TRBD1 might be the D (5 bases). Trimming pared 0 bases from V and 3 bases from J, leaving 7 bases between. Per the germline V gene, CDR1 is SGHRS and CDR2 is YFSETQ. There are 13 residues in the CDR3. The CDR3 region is CASSLEGDYEQYF. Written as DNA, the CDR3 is TGCGCCAGCAGCTTGGAAGGGGACTACGAGCAGTACTTC.

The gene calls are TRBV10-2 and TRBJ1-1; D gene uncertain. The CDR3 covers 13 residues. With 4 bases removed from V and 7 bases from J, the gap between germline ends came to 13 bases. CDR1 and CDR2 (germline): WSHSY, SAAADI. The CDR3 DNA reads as TGCGCCAGCAGTGGGGCCCGGCGCCTTGAAGCTTTCTTT. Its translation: CASSGARRLEAFF.

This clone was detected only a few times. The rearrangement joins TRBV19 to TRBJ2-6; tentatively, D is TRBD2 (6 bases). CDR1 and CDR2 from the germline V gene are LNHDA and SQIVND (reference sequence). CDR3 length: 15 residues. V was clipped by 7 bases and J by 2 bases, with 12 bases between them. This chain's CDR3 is CASTLGGAGANVLTF. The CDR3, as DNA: TGTGCCAGTACCCTAGGAGGGGCTGGGGCCAACGTCCTGACTTTC. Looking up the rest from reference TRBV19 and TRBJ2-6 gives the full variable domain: DGGITQSPKYLFRKEGQNVTLSCEQNLNHDAMYWYRQDPGQGLRLIYYSQIVNDFQKGDIAEGYSVSREKKESFPLTVTSAQKNPTAFYLCASTLGGAGANVLTFGAGSRLTVL.

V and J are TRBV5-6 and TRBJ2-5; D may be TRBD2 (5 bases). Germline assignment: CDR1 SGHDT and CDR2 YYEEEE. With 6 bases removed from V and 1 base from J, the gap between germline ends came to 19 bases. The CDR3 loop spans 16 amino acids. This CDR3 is CASTLRASWAQETQYF. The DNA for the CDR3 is TGTGCCAGCACTCTGAGGGCTAGCTGGGCCCAAGAGACCCAGTACTTC.

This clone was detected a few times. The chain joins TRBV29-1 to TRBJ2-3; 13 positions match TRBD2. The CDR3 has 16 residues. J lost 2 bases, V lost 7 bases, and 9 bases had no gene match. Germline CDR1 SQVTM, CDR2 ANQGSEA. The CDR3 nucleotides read TGCAGCGCCGGAGTTACTAGCGGGGGGGACACAGATACGCAGTATTTT. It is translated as CSAGVTSGGDTDTQYF.

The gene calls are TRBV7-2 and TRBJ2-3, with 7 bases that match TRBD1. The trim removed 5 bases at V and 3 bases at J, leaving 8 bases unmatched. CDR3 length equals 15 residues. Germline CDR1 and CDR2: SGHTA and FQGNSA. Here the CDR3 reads CASSRAPGQTDTQYF. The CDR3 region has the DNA TGTGCCAGCAGCCGGGCGCCGGGACAGACAGATACGCAGTATTTT.

CDR3 sequence: CASTPPGGRNSPLHF. Written as DNA, the CDR3 is TGTGCCAGCACCCCCCCAGGGGGCAGGAATTCACCCCTCCACTTT. The J gene is TRBJ1-6, the V gene TRBV7-3, with 8 bases lining up with TRBD1. Germline CDR1 reads SGHTA; CDR2 reads FQGTGA. Losses at the gene ends were 7 bases for V and 7 bases for J; bases not matched to a gene: 9. The CDR3 loop spans 15 amino acids.

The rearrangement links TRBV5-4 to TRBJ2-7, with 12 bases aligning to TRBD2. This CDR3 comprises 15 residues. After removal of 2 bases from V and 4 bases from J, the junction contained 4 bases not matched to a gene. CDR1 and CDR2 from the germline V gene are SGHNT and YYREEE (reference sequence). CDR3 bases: TGTGCCAGCAGCTTTCGGACTAGCGGGACATACGAGCAGTACTTC. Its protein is CASSFRTSGTYEQYF.

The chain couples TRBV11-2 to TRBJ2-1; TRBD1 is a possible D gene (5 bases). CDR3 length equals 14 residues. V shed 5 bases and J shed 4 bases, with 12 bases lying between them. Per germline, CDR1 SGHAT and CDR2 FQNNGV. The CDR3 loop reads CASSADSGYNEQFF. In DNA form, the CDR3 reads TGTGCCAGCAGCGCCGACAGTGGGTACAATGAGCAGTTCTTC.

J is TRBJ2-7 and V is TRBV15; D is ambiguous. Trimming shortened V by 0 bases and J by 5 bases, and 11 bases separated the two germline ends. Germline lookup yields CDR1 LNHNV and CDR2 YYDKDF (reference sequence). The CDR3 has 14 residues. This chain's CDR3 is CATSRDRVADEQYF. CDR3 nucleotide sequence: TGTGCCACCAGCAGAGATCGGGTAGCCGACGAGCAGTACTTC.

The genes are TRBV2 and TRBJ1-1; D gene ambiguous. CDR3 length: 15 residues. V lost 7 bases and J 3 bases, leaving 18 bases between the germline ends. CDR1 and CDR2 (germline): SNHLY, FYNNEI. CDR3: CASTRTQAGDTEAFF. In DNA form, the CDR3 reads TGTGCCAGCACCAGAACCCAGGCTGGCGACACTGAAGCTTTCTTT.